A single sample is the source of the 28 T cell receptor beta chains below, sequenced in a study of blood T cell repertoires in COVID-19. Repertoires were generated with immunoSEQ multiplex PCR, while TCRdb's copy carries only in-frame clones and drops some. The sample holds about 200,000 clones, approximately 86% seen once. The sequencing input was PBMCs or T cells enriched from blood (not recorded which). These receptors originate from a woman in her 30s who had been exposed to COVID-19.

The chain combines TRBV30 with TRBJ2-1, with a possible D match to TRBD1 (6 bases). The V gene's germline CDR1 is GTSNPN and CDR2 SVGIG (reference sequence). Trimming shortened V by 2 bases and J by 2 bases, and 10 bases separated the two germline ends. The CDR3 is 14 amino acids. CDR3 sequence: CAWSTQGPYNEQFF. As DNA, the CDR3 is TGTGCCTGGAGTACACAGGGCCCCTACAATGAGCAGTTCTTC.

This sequence joins TRBV12-3 or TRBV12-4 and TRBJ2-3; 8 nucleotides agree with TRBD2. Trimming took 6 bases from V and 9 from J; bases not matched to a gene: 8. The CDR3 covers 13 residues. The CDR3 DNA is TGTGCCAGCAGCCCCGGACTAGCCATCACGCAGTATTTT. Its translation: CASSPGLAITQYF.

The CDR3 DNA is TGTGCCACCAGTGACCCAGATGACAAACAGGGCTTCTATGGCTACACCTTC. Protein product: CATSDPDDKQGFYGYTF. The rearrangement links TRBV24-1 to TRBJ1-2; the D gene is possibly TRBD1 (6 bases). CDR3 length: 17 residues. The ends were cut back, 4 bases at V and 4 bases at J, with 21 bases in the middle. CDR1 and CDR2 (germline): KGHDR, SFDVKD.

This chain joins TRBV5-1 and TRBJ2-3; a possible D gene is TRBD1 (5 bases). This CDR3 has 13 amino acids. The germline CDR1 and CDR2 sequences are SGHRS and YFSETQ. Trimming removed 5 bases from V and 0 bases from J, with 7 bases in between. The CDR3 bases are TGCGCCAGCAGTAGGGGTAGCACAGATACGCAGTATTTT. Translation gives CASSRGSTDTQYF.

The chain is built from TRBV18 and TRBJ2-2; D is perhaps TRBD2 (7 bases). Per the germline V gene, CDR1 is KGHSH and CDR2 is LQKENI. This CDR3 is 16 amino acids long. The V end was cut by 3 bases, the J end by 3 bases, with 14 bases between. CDR3 coding DNA: TGTGCCAGCTCACCCCGTCGGGGGGCGGACACCGGGGAGCTGTTTTTT. Encoded protein: CASSPRRGADTGELFF.

CDR3 coding DNA: TGTGCCAGCAGCCGTGACAGCTACTATGGCTACACCTTC. It yields the protein CASSRDSYYGYTF. The chain recombines TRBV3-1 (or the pseudogene TRBV3-2) with TRBJ1-2, with D possibly being TRBD1 (5 bases). The V and J ends lost 4 bases and 3 bases respectively, with 9 bases between them. Germline V gene lookup returns CDR1 LGHDT and CDR2 YNNKEL (reference sequence). This CDR3 comprises 13 residues.

This chain joins TRBV4-2 and TRBJ1-5, with D possibly TRBD1 on 6 matching bases. The V end lost 0 bases, the J end lost 6 bases, and 12 bases lay between the germline ends. CDR3 length: 15 residues. Germline V gene lookup returns CDR1 LGHNA and CDR2 YNFKEQ. The DNA for the CDR3 is TGTGCCAGCAGCCAAGACGGGGGGGCGGGTCAGCCCCAGCATTTT. Amino acids: CASSQDGGAGQPQHF.

The chain employs TRBV19 and TRBJ1-2, with a weak D call TRBD1 (6 bases). V lost 5 bases, J lost 2 bases, and 12 bases lay in between. Germline CDR1 and CDR2: LNHDA and SQIVND (reference sequence). This CDR3 region has 14 residues. The CDR3 sequence: CASSVNQGNYGYTF. CDR3 sequence (DNA): TGTGCCAGTAGTGTCAACCAGGGGAACTATGGCTACACCTTC.

This rearrangement joins TRBV10-1 to TRBJ1-2; no firm D call. The CDR3 totals 11 residues. Germline V gene lookup returns CDR1 WNHNN and CDR2 SYGVQD (reference sequence). The ends were cut back, 8 bases at V and 8 bases at J, with 12 bases in the middle. CDR3 sequence: CASLPSGGYTF. The CDR3, as DNA: TGCGCCAGCCTTCCCTCGGGAGGCTACACCTTC.

The V and J genes are TRBV3-1 (or the pseudogene TRBV3-2) and TRBJ2-7, with D possibly matching TRBD2 (6 bases). Germline V CDR1 and CDR2: LGHDT, YNNKEL (reference sequence). This CDR3 spans 12 amino acids. With 4 bases removed from V and 2 bases from J, the gap between germline ends came to 6 bases. Written as DNA, the CDR3 is TGTGCCAGCAGCCGGGGGGCCTACGAGCAGTACTTC. Translation gives CASSRGAYEQYF.

The table lists this clone with a count of one. The chain combines TRBV6-2 or TRBV6-3 with TRBJ1-5, with a tentative D call TRBD1 (5 bases). CDR3 length: 14 residues. With 3 bases removed from V and 1 base from J, the gap between germline ends came to 7 bases. From germline, CDR1 is MNHEY and CDR2 SVGEGT. The CDR3 reads CASSYQGSNQPQHF. In nucleotides, the CDR3 is TGTGCCAGCAGTTATCAGGGAAGCAATCAGCCCCAGCATTTT.

DNA for the CDR3: TGCGCCAGCAGTTCCCTACCGACAGAACAGGGGGTATCCTATAATTCACCCCTCCACTTT. It translates to CASSSLPTEQGVSYNSPLHF. V usage is TRBV5-1 and J usage is TRBJ1-6; the match to TRBD1 covers 8 bases. J was trimmed by 1 base and V by 5 bases; bases with no gene match: 17. CDR1 SGHRS and CDR2 YFSETQ come from the germline V gene. This CDR3 spans 20 amino acids.

The J gene is TRBJ2-1, the V gene TRBV19; 9 bases map to TRBD1. Germline V gene lookup returns CDR1 LNHDA and CDR2 SQIVND (reference sequence). CDR3 size: 14 residues. Losses at the gene ends were 4 bases for V and 7 bases for J; bases not matched to a gene: 5. CDR3 in DNA: TGTGCCAGTAGTACGATAGGACAGGGGAATGAGCAGTTCTTC. This gives the protein CASSTIGQGNEQFF.

This CDR3 reads CASSLGLAADTQYF. CDR3 in DNA: TGCGCCAGCAGCTTGGGACTAGCTGCAGATACGCAGTATTTT. The V call is TRBV5-1, the J call TRBJ2-3; 7 bases line up with TRBD2. The CDR3 is 14 amino acids. The germline V gene has CDR1 SGHRS and CDR2 YFSETQ. The ends lost 0 bases at V and 4 bases at J; junction bases unmatched: 2.

For this clone: The sample has other DNA sequences that encode this CDR3 too. V is TRBV5-1 and J is TRBJ1-4; a possible D gene is TRBD1 (6 bases). The CDR3 extends over 15 amino acids. Germline V gene sequence: CDR1 SGHRS, CDR2 YFSETQ. The V and J ends lost 0 bases and 0 bases respectively, with 6 bases between them. This CDR3 reads CASSLDRATNEKLFF. CDR3 in DNA: TGCGCCAGCAGCTTGGACAGGGCAACTAATGAAAAACTGTTTTTT.

This chain uses TRBV5-1 with TRBJ1-1; no clear D gene. The CDR3 length is 12 residues. Trimming pared 1 base from V and 11 bases from J, leaving 12 bases between. Germline values: CDR1 SGHRS, CDR2 YFSETQ. This CDR3 reads CASSLIGEMAFF. CDR3 sequence (DNA): TGCGCCAGCAGCTTGATCGGGGAGATGGCTTTCTTT.

The chain uses TRBV29-1 and TRBJ1-4, with 9 bases lining up with TRBD1. The trim removed 4 bases at V and 6 bases at J, leaving 3 bases unmatched. Per the germline V gene, CDR1 is SQVTM and CDR2 is ANQGSEA. The CDR3 covers 13 residues. This CDR3 reads CSVGGDRDEKLFF. CDR3 sequence (DNA): TGCAGCGTTGGAGGGGACAGGGATGAAAAACTGTTTTTT.

The chain couples TRBV7-9 to TRBJ2-7; possibly TRBD1 for D (6 bases). V gave up 3 bases and J gave up 6 bases, with 9 bases separating them. Germline lookup yields CDR1 SEHNR and CDR2 FQNEAQ (reference sequence). This CDR3 comprises 12 residues. The CDR3 DNA is TGTGCCAGCAGCTTTGGGGGCCCCGAGCAGTACTTC. Its protein product is CASSFGGPEQYF.

The rearrangement joins TRBV11-3 to TRBJ2-2; 8 nucleotides agree with TRBD1. Trimming took 7 bases from V and 5 from J; bases not matched to a gene: 9. The CDR3 is made up of 15 amino acids. Germline CDR1 is SGHNT and CDR2 is YENEEA. The CDR3 protein is CASKPGTGRTGELFF. The CDR3 nucleotides read TGTGCCAGCAAACCCGGGACAGGCAGGACCGGGGAGCTGTTTTTT. Full variable domain (remainder filled in from reference TRBV11-3 and TRBJ2-2): EAGVVQSPRYKIIEKKQPVAFWCNPISGHNTLYWYLQNLGQGPELLIRYENEEAVDDSQLPKDRFSAERLKGVDSTLKIQPAELGDSAVYLCASKPGTGRTGELFFGEGSRLTVL.

The chain combines TRBV5-1 with TRBJ2-2; tentatively, D is TRBD2 (5 bases). The germline V gene encodes CDR1 SGHRS and CDR2 YFSETQ. There are 14 residues in the CDR3. Trimming stripped 6 bases from V and 3 bases from J, with 12 bases between. As DNA, the CDR3 is TGCGCCAGCACGGACTCTTCACACACCGGGGAGCTGTTTTTT. Amino acids: CASTDSSHTGELFF. The whole variable domain, filled in from reference TRBV5-1 and TRBJ2-2, reads KAGVTQTPRYLIKTRGQQVTLSCSPISGHRSVSWYQQTPGQGLQFLFEYFSETQRNKGNFPGRFSGRQFSNSRSEMNVSTLELGDSALYLCASTDSSHTGELFFGEGSRLTVL.

The chain couples TRBV2 to TRBJ2-3, with a weak D call TRBD2 (5 bases). This CDR3 region has 14 residues. Germline CDR1 reads SNHLY; CDR2 reads FYNNEI. The germline V and J ends were trimmed by 3 bases and 2 bases, with 9 bases remaining between them. The CDR3 bases are TGTGCCAGCAGTGAGTCGCGGGCCACAGATACGCAGTATTTT. The encoded protein is CASSESRATDTQYF.

V and J are TRBV2 and TRBJ2-7; 7 nucleotides match TRBD1. The ends lost 7 bases at V and 2 bases at J; junction bases unmatched: 11. The length of the CDR3 is 15 residues. CDR1 SNHLY and CDR2 FYNNEI come from the germline V gene. CDR3 sequence: CASIKGRDRAYEQYF. CDR3 coding DNA: TGTGCCAGCATTAAGGGGAGAGACAGGGCCTACGAGCAGTACTTC.

The chain recombines TRBV6-5 with TRBJ2-3, with D tentatively TRBD2 (5 bases). Germline CDR1 and CDR2: MNHEY and SVGAGI. V lost 0 bases and J lost 1, with 5 bases in between. This CDR3 is 14 amino acids long. The CDR3 sequence: CASSYSAGTDTQYF. The CDR3 DNA is TGTGCCAGCAGTTACTCAGCGGGCACAGATACGCAGTATTTT.

CDR3: CAWSSQAYGYTF. The CDR3 coding sequence is TGTGCCTGGAGTTCACAGGCCTATGGCTACACCTTC. The chain employs TRBV30 and TRBJ1-2; TRBD1 is a possible D gene (5 bases). From germline, CDR1 is GTSNPN and CDR2 SVGIG (reference sequence). CDR3 length: 12 amino acids. V was clipped by 2 bases and J by 4 bases, with 8 bases between them.

The chain uses TRBV6-5 and TRBJ1-5; tentative D call: TRBD1 (5 bases). The CDR3 is 15 amino acids. Germline values: CDR1 MNHEY, CDR2 SVGAGI. The V and J ends lost 6 bases and 2 bases respectively, with 14 bases between them. CDR3 sequence (DNA): TGTGCCAGCAGACCCCAGGGACTAGGCAATCAGCCCCAGCATTTT. It is translated as CASRPQGLGNQPQHF.

The chain employs TRBV10-2 and TRBJ2-3; maybe TRBD1 (6 bases). The CDR3 totals 13 residues. Trimming shortened V by 10 bases and J by 4 bases, and 15 bases separated the two germline ends. Germline CDR1 is WSHSY and CDR2 is SAAADI. The DNA for the CDR3 is TGCGCCACCAAAGGGCCAGGGGCAGATACGCAGTATTTT. Protein sequence: CATKGPGADTQYF.

The chain uses TRBV4-1 and TRBJ1-4, with TRBD1 as a possible D gene (5 bases). The CDR3 runs 17 residues. Germline values: CDR1 MGHRA, CDR2 YSYEKL. Trimming took off 7 bases at V and 1 base at J, with 19 bases between the two ends. As DNA, the CDR3 is TGCGCCAGCACCCTTGGCTCAGGGTTGGAAACTAATGAAAAACTGTTTTTT. The encoded protein is CASTLGSGLETNEKLFF.

This clone has only one observation. This chain links TRBV11-3 with TRBJ2-1; 9 bases align to TRBD1. The J segment lost 5 bases and the V segment lost 0 bases, leaving 5 bases of the junction unmatched. Germline V gene sequence: CDR1 SGHNT, CDR2 YENEEA. This CDR3 has 16 residues. The DNA for the CDR3 is TGTGCCAGCAGCTTAGAGGGGACAGGGAAAAACAATGAGCAGTTCTTC. It specifies CASSLEGTGKNNEQFF.